The 32 T cell receptor beta chains listed next were all sequenced from one sample in a study of early T cells in non-severe SARS-CoV-2 infection. TCRdb reanalysed the 5' RACE reads using MiXCR and keeps one entry per CDR3 protein. The sample comprises some 71,000 distinct CDR3 sequences, roughly 9.5% of which are singletons, and less than 6.5% rests with the top ten. The sequenced sample was whole blood. These receptors originate from an adult who was a healthcare worker with PCR-confirmed SARS-CoV-2 infection or an uninfected control (not recorded which).

The rearrangement links TRBV7-9 to TRBJ2-5; a possible D gene is TRBD1 (6 bases). CDR1 SEHNR and CDR2 FQNEAQ come from the germline V gene (reference sequence). The length of the CDR3 is 15 residues. The ends were cut back, 5 bases at V and 1 base at J, with 14 bases in the middle. CDR3 residues: CASSPPGALQETQYF. The CDR3 coding sequence is TGTGCCAGCAGCCCACCAGGGGCGCTCCAAGAGACCCAGTACTTC.

The chain combines TRBV18 with TRBJ2-3, with TRBD1 matching 9 bases. Germline CDR1 KGHSH, CDR2 LQKENI. The CDR3 runs to 16 residues. V shed 0 bases, J shed 5 bases, and the junction held 6 bases outside the gene matches. CDR3 bases: TGTGCCAGCTCACCACCGAACGGACAGGGGCTAGATACGCAGTATTTT. Translated: CASSPPNGQGLDTQYF.

The chain is built from TRBV30 and TRBJ2-6; 10 nucleotides line up with TRBD1. The germline V gene has CDR1 GTSNPN and CDR2 SVGIG (reference sequence). Losses at the gene ends were 5 bases for V and 1 base for J; bases not matched to a gene: 8. This CDR3 has 17 residues. The CDR3 is CAWFRDRGGSGANVLTF. In DNA form, the CDR3 reads TGTGCCTGGTTTAGGGACAGGGGAGGATCTGGGGCCAACGTCCTGACTTTC.

Only a few counts were recorded for this clonotype. J is TRBJ1-2 and V is TRBV19, with D possibly matching TRBD1 (6 bases). This CDR3 has 15 amino acids. Trimming took off 3 bases at V and 4 bases at J, with 15 bases between the two ends. Looked up from germline, CDR1 is LNHDA and CDR2 is SQIVND (reference sequence). The CDR3 loop reads CASSISLDSFYGYTF. The CDR3 nucleotides read TGTGCCAGTAGTATTTCATTGGACAGCTTCTATGGCTACACCTTC.

This clonotype was found a few times. This rearrangement joins TRBV11-2 to TRBJ2-1, with a weak D call TRBD1 (6 bases). The CDR3 has 16 amino acids. V was clipped by 2 bases and J by 9 bases, with 20 bases between them. CDR1 and CDR2 from the germline V gene are SGHAT and FQNNGV. The CDR3 is CASSLNRILGTFEQFF. The DNA of the CDR3 is TGTGCCAGCAGCTTAAATAGGATTCTCGGGACATTTGAGCAGTTCTTC.

The chain links TRBV27 to TRBJ1-6, with 8 bases lining up with TRBD1. V lost 2 bases, J lost 10 bases, and 7 bases stayed unmatched. Germline assignment: CDR1 MNHEY and CDR2 SMNVEV (reference sequence). The CDR3 consists of 15 residues. The CDR3 coding sequence is TGTGCCAGCAGTTTACGGACAGGGCGACAATCACCCCTCCACTTT. Residues: CASSLRTGRQSPLHF.

This clonotype was detected many times. The rearrangement uses TRBV7-9 and TRBJ2-1, with 10 positions matching TRBD2. This CDR3 is 18 amino acids long. J gave up 3 bases and V 4 bases, and 12 bases lay outside the gene matches. The germline gives CDR1 SEHNR, CDR2 FQNEAQ (reference sequence). The CDR3: CASSSASGSYGFYNEQFF. CDR3 DNA: TGTGCCAGCAGCTCCGCTAGCGGGAGTTACGGCTTCTACAATGAGCAGTTCTTC.

This clonotype has at least ten counts. This chain uses TRBV20-1 with TRBJ1-1; tentatively, D is TRBD1 (6 bases). There are 13 residues in the CDR3. Trimming shortened V by 0 bases and J by 1 base, and 6 bases separated the two germline ends. Germline values: CDR1 DFQATT, CDR2 SNEGSKA (reference sequence). CDR3 in amino acids: CSARDRGNTEAFF. CDR3 sequence (DNA): TGCAGTGCTAGAGACAGGGGGAACACTGAAGCTTTCTTT.

This clonotype was detected ten times or more. The chain couples TRBV20-1 to TRBJ2-7, with 12 bases that match TRBD2. The CDR3 totals 13 residues. The trim removed 5 bases at V and 4 bases at J, leaving 3 bases unmatched. Per germline, CDR1 DFQATT and CDR2 SNEGSKA (reference sequence). The CDR3 nucleotides read TGCAGTGCTCGAACTAGCGGGAGGTACGAGCAGTACTTC. Translation: CSARTSGRYEQYF.

This clonotype was seen many times. This chain connects TRBV7-8 to TRBJ2-1; D is possibly TRBD1 or TRBD2 (5 bases each). The ends were cut back, 1 base at V and 3 bases at J, with 10 bases in the middle. The CDR3 has 15 residues. Germline loops: CDR1 SGHVS, CDR2 FQNEAQ. The CDR3 sequence: CASSLGGALYNEQFF. The CDR3 DNA sequence: TGTGCCAGCAGCTTAGGAGGGGCTCTCTACAATGAGCAGTTCTTC.

This clonotype was observed at least ten times. The chain combines TRBV25-1 with TRBJ2-3, with TRBD1 matching 7 bases. Germline assignment: CDR1 MGHDK and CDR2 SYGVNS. Trimming removed 8 bases from V and 13 bases from J; junction bases left unmatched: 12. The CDR3 has 12 amino acids. This chain's CDR3 is CASDYLGDSKYF. CDR3 nucleotides: TGTGCCAGCGACTACCTAGGGGACAGCAAGTATTTT.

The chain uses TRBV11-2 and TRBJ2-2, with TRBD2 matching 10 bases. The CDR3 length is 16 residues. After removal of 4 bases from V and 5 bases from J, the junction contained 7 bases not matched to a gene. Germline V gene lookup returns CDR1 SGHAT and CDR2 FQNNGV. CDR3: CASSWGLARVTGELFF. Here the CDR3 DNA reads TGTGCCAGCAGCTGGGGACTAGCGAGGGTAACCGGGGAGCTGTTTTTT.

The chain has TRBV6-1 and TRBJ1-2; the D is unclear. V lost 3 bases and J 2 bases, leaving 16 bases between the germline ends. Germline CDR1 reads MNHNS; CDR2 reads SASEGT. The CDR3 consists of 16 residues. In nucleotides, the CDR3 is TGTGCCAGCAGTGACTGGGCCGTAGGAAGCAACTATGGCTACACCTTC. Translating it yields CASSDWAVGSNYGYTF.

This clonotype occurred many times. This chain links TRBV14 with TRBJ2-1, with D possibly matching TRBD1 (5 bases). Trimming took 4 bases from V and 7 from J, leaving 20 bases between them. CDR1 and CDR2 (germline): SGHDN, FVKESK. This CDR3 is built from 16 residues. CDR3 residues: CASSPEGRKRGNEQFF. The CDR3 nucleotides read TGTGCCAGCAGCCCTGAAGGCAGAAAAAGGGGTAATGAGCAGTTCTTC.

This clonotype has a handful of counts. The V and J genes are TRBV2 and TRBJ1-1, with D possibly matching TRBD1 (5 bases). Germline V gene sequence: CDR1 SNHLY, CDR2 FYNNEI. The CDR3 has 14 residues. V shed 6 bases and J shed 6 bases, with 17 bases lying between them. The CDR3 DNA reads as TGTGCCAGCAGCAGCCGTGGGGGAATCCCTGAAGCTTTCTTT. Its translation is CASSSRGGIPEAFF.

This clonotype turned up a few times. V and J are TRBV20-1 and TRBJ1-1; perhaps TRBD1 as D (6 bases). The V end was cut by 5 bases, the J end by 1 base, with 14 bases between. The CDR3 has 14 amino acids. From germline, CDR1 is DFQATT and CDR2 SNEGSKA (reference sequence). As DNA, the CDR3 is TGCAGTGCTGAAGGGGACATAGAGAACACTGAAGCTTTCTTT. Amino acids: CSAEGDIENTEAFF.

This chain uses TRBV5-4 with TRBJ1-6, with TRBD1 matching over 8 bases. CDR3 length: 14 amino acids. V shed 4 bases, J shed 12 bases, and the junction held 9 bases outside the gene matches. Germline CDR1 is SGHNT and CDR2 is YYREEE (reference sequence). This CDR3 is CASSRDRKREPLHF. The CDR3, as DNA: TGTGCCAGCAGCCGGGACAGGAAGAGGGAACCCCTCCACTTT.

This clonotype was found many times. The chain carries TRBV5-4 and TRBJ1-2; 7 bases map to TRBD1. CDR1 SGHNT and CDR2 YYREEE come from the germline V gene (reference sequence). Unmatched junction bases numbered 5, after V lost 2 bases and J lost 1 base. The CDR3 is made up of 15 amino acids. The CDR3 is CASSFGTDLNYGYTF. CDR3 sequence (DNA): TGTGCCAGCAGCTTCGGGACAGACCTTAACTATGGCTACACCTTC.

This clonotype was detected a few times. This chain joins TRBV7-3 and TRBJ1-1; TRBD1 might be the D (6 bases). V lost 4 bases and J 1 base, leaving 10 bases between the germline ends. The germline CDR1 and CDR2 sequences are SGHTA and FQGTGA. The CDR3 is 14 residues long. CDR3 sequence reads: CASSSQGTNTEAFF. CDR3 coding DNA: TGTGCCAGCAGCTCCCAGGGGACGAACACTGAAGCTTTCTTT.

The chain employs TRBV7-2 and TRBJ2-2; 7 nucleotides agree with TRBD2. The CDR3 covers 12 residues. Germline V gives CDR1 SGHTA, CDR2 FQGNSA. Trimming cost V 4 bases and J 14 bases; bases outside gene matches: 7. CDR3 residues: CASSYNTGGLFF. For the CDR3, the DNA is TGTGCCAGCAGCTACAACACGGGGGGTCTGTTTTTT.

The sample holds many counts of this clonotype. The chain carries TRBV19 and TRBJ1-5; D call uncertain. CDR1 is LNHDA, CDR2 SQIVND, per germline (reference sequence). Trimming cost V 3 bases and J 7 bases, with 10 bases left between them. There are 13 residues in the CDR3. The CDR3 nucleotides are TGTGCCAGTAGTATTTTTACTAGACAGCCCCAGCATTTT. Encoded protein: CASSIFTRQPQHF.

This clonotype turned up a few times. The rearrangement uses TRBV15 and TRBJ1-1; D ambiguous. With 0 bases removed from V and 6 bases from J, the gap between germline ends came to 8 bases. The CDR3 is 13 amino acids. Germline V lookup: CDR1 LNHNV, CDR2 YYDKDF (reference sequence). The CDR3 spells CATSREWQSEAFF. The CDR3 nucleotides are TGTGCCACCAGCAGAGAGTGGCAGTCTGAAGCTTTCTTT.

The table lists this clonotype with a few counts. The CDR3 spells CSARDLGQPQHF. The CDR3 DNA is TGCAGTGCTAGAGATCTGGGTCAGCCCCAGCATTTT. The V call is TRBV20-1, the J call TRBJ1-5; D remains unclear. V was shortened by 0 bases and J by 6 bases, with 6 bases between the two germline ends. CDR1 and CDR2 from the germline V gene are DFQATT and SNEGSKA (reference sequence). This CDR3 region has 12 residues.

This clonotype came up many times. The chain links TRBV20-1 to TRBJ2-7; 7 nucleotides agree with TRBD1. CDR3 size: 16 residues. Losses at the gene ends were 0 bases for V and 2 bases for J; bases not matched to a gene: 10. Germline V gene sequence: CDR1 DFQATT, CDR2 SNEGSKA (reference sequence). The CDR3: CSARDDAGTATYEQYF. The DNA for the CDR3 is TGCAGTGCTAGAGATGACGCCGGGACAGCAACCTACGAGCAGTACTTC.

This clonotype was recorded a few times. The chain is built from TRBV10-3 and TRBJ2-1, with 8 bases lining up with TRBD2. V lost 5 bases to trimming and J lost 4 bases; unmatched junction nucleotides: 10. Germline V lookup: CDR1 ENHRY, CDR2 SYGVKD. The CDR3 contains 16 residues. In DNA, the CDR3 is TGTGCCATCAGTCGAGTCAGTAGCGGGATGTACAATGAGCAGTTCTTC. Amino acids: CAISRVSSGMYNEQFF.

This clonotype was recorded at least ten times. The chain uses TRBV20-1 and TRBJ2-7; TRBD1 matches at 8 bases. The CDR3 loop spans 14 amino acids. V lost 2 bases, J lost 2 bases, and 5 bases stayed unmatched. CDR1 and CDR2 from the germline V gene are DFQATT and SNEGSKA (reference sequence). CDR3 in DNA: TGCAGTGCTAGAAACGGGGACAGGCCCTACGAGCAGTACTTC. Translation gives CSARNGDRPYEQYF.

This clonotype was detected a few times. The gene calls are TRBV9 and TRBJ2-1; D call uncertain. Trimming took off 4 bases at V and 4 bases at J, with 3 bases between the two ends. Germline V gene data show CDR1 as SGDLS and CDR2 as YYNGEE. CDR3 length equals 11 residues. This CDR3 reads CASSQYNEQFF. The CDR3 bases are TGTGCCAGCAGCCAATACAATGAGCAGTTCTTC.

This clonotype was counted at least ten times. The chain has TRBV11-2 and TRBJ2-1; 14 bases are a match to TRBD2. From germline, CDR1 is SGHAT and CDR2 FQNNGV. V trimming: 5 bases; J trimming: 9 bases; junction bases outside the gene matches: 6. The CDR3 runs 15 residues. The CDR3 here is CASSPGTSGGSEQFF. The CDR3 DNA follows: TGTGCCAGCAGCCCAGGGACTAGCGGGGGAAGTGAGCAGTTCTTC.

This clonotype was observed a few times. The chain is built from TRBV11-2 and TRBJ1-1, with no clear D. The CDR3 runs 14 residues. Trimming shortened V by 2 bases and J by 2 bases, and 9 bases separated the two germline ends. Germline CDR1 reads SGHAT; CDR2 reads FQNNGV. In nucleotides, the CDR3 is TGTGCCAGCAGCTTAACCCGGGATAACACTGAAGCTTTCTTT. Protein: CASSLTRDNTEAFF.

The chain couples TRBV7-9 to TRBJ2-5; 8 bases agree with TRBD2. This CDR3 contains 15 residues. Losses at the gene ends were 3 bases for V and 5 bases for J; bases not matched to a gene: 8. CDR1 and CDR2 from the germline V gene are SEHNR and FQNEAQ (reference sequence). The CDR3 DNA sequence: TGTGCCAGCAGCTTTGGACTAGCAGGATCGGAGACCCAGTACTTC. Protein: CASSFGLAGSETQYF. Combining the CDR3 with reference TRBV7-9 and TRBJ2-5 gives the whole variable domain DTGVSQNPRHKITKRGQNVTFRCDPISEHNRLYWYRQTLGQGPEFLTYFQNEAQLEKSRLLSDRFSAERPKGSFSTLEIQRTEQGDSAMYLCASSFGLAGSETQYFGPGTRLLVL.

CDR3 region: CASSPTSGRPDTQYF. The DNA of the CDR3 is TGTGCCAGCAGCCCAACTAGCGGGAGGCCAGATACGCAGTATTTT. This chain links TRBV7-6 with TRBJ2-3; 12 bases map to TRBD2. The germline V gene encodes CDR1 SGHVS and CDR2 FNYEAQ. V was pared by 5 bases and J by 4 bases, with 4 bases of the junction left unmatched. The CDR3 has 15 residues.

This clonotype was seen ten or more times. V and J are TRBV19 and TRBJ2-7; TRBD1 is a possible D gene (6 bases). The germline V gene encodes CDR1 LNHDA and CDR2 SQIVND (reference sequence). V lost 5 bases, J lost 2 bases, and 22 bases lay in between. This CDR3 contains 17 residues. CDR3 sequence reads: CASSLLRSRGLTYEQYF. The CDR3 DNA reads TGTGCCAGTAGTCTCTTGAGGTCCAGGGGCCTAACCTACGAGCAGTACTTC.